The 16 T cell receptor beta chains presented below share a single source sample, sequenced in a study of blood T cell repertoires in COVID-19. This table comes from immunoSEQ multiplex PCR, and its TCRdb copy is limited to in-frame clones, with some not included. The profile shows over 350,000 clones, approximately 87% of them singletons. The sequenced material came from PBMCs or T cells enriched from blood (not recorded which). The receptors come from a woman aged 50 to 60 who had recovered from COVID-19.

The chain joins TRBV6-5 to TRBJ2-1; TRBD1 matches 7 bases. The CDR3 loop spans 12 amino acids. Germline CDR1 is MNHEY and CDR2 is SVGAGI. Trimming cost V 6 bases and J 6 bases; bases outside gene matches: 2. The CDR3 DNA sequence: TGTGCCAGCAGCCGGACAGGCAATGAGCAGTTCTTC. This gives the protein CASSRTGNEQFF.

V is TRBV7-2 and J is TRBJ1-6; TRBD1 matches 7 bases. The CDR3 totals 14 residues. V lost 6 bases to trimming and J lost 5 bases; unmatched junction nucleotides: 4. CDR1 and CDR2 from the germline V gene are SGHTA and FQGNSA. The DNA for the CDR3 is TGTGCCAGCAGTTGGGACAGAAATAATTCACCCCTCCACTTT. It translates to CASSWDRNNSPLHF.

As to this clone: The sample carries other DNA sequences with the same CDR3. The chain combines TRBV28 with TRBJ1-5; maybe TRBD1 (5 bases). The V gene lost 2 bases and the J gene lost 2 bases, with 10 bases spanning the gap. Germline CDR1 and CDR2: MDHEN and SYDVKM. The CDR3 runs to 15 residues. CDR3 nucleotides: TGTGCCAGCAGTTTAGCCAGGGAAGGCAATCAGCCCCAGCATTTT. Its protein is CASSLAREGNQPQHF.

The chain recombines TRBV5-3 with TRBJ1-2; TRBD1 matches 8 bases. TRBV5-3 falls under the ORF class, with uncertain function. After removal of 0 bases from V and 6 bases from J, the junction contained 7 bases not matched to a gene. CDR3 length: 15 residues. CDR3 loop: CARSLVKWTGNGYTF. In nucleotides, the CDR3 is TGTGCCAGAAGCTTGGTCAAATGGACAGGGAATGGCTACACCTTC.

The chain is built from TRBV5-5 and TRBJ1-5; 7 nucleotides line up with TRBD1. Germline CDR1 SGHKS, CDR2 YYEKEE (reference sequence). This CDR3 is built from 16 residues. V shed 5 bases and J 1 base; nucleotides not matched to a gene: 9. The CDR3, as DNA: TGTGCCAGCAGTACGTCACAGGGGCGAAGCAATCAGCCCCAGCATTTT. It specifies CASSTSQGRSNQPQHF.

The chain is built from TRBV27 and TRBJ2-3; 11 bases fit TRBD1. The V segment lost 5 bases and the J segment 3 bases; nucleotides outside the gene matches: 10. This CDR3 has 17 residues. Germline assignment: CDR1 MNHEY and CDR2 SMNVEV (reference sequence). The chain's CDR3 is CASSQWAGTGGTDTQYF. CDR3 in DNA: TGTGCCAGCAGTCAGTGGGCCGGGACAGGGGGAACAGATACGCAGTATTTT.

The chain joins TRBV11-2 to TRBJ2-1, with 13 bases aligning to TRBD2. The CDR3 loop spans 16 amino acids. Looked up from germline, CDR1 is SGHAT and CDR2 is FQNNGV. Unmatched junction bases numbered 7, after V lost 5 bases and J lost 6 bases. The CDR3 nucleotides read TGTGCCAGCAGCCGCCCGGGACTAGCGGGGTCCAATGAGCAGTTCTTC. Protein sequence: CASSRPGLAGSNEQFF.

The chain links TRBV5-1 to TRBJ2-7; D remains unclear. The germline CDR1 and CDR2 sequences are SGHRS and YFSETQ. This CDR3 spans 13 amino acids. V was pared by 0 bases and J by 3 bases, with 7 bases between. This CDR3 reads CASSLAYHYEQYF. In DNA, the CDR3 is TGCGCCAGCAGCTTGGCCTATCACTACGAGCAGTACTTC.

This sequence joins TRBV28 and TRBJ1-2; D is unresolved. This CDR3 spans 13 amino acids. The V gene lost 6 bases and the J gene lost 6 bases, with 14 bases spanning the gap. Looked up from germline, CDR1 is MDHEN and CDR2 is SYDVKM. The CDR3 DNA is TGTGCCAGCAGAGTCGAGCCCGTTCATGGCTACACCTTC. It yields the protein CASRVEPVHGYTF.

The gene calls are TRBV12-5 and TRBJ2-1; the D gene is possibly TRBD2 (7 bases). Germline assignment: CDR1 LGHNT and CDR2 FRNRAP. V lost 0 bases to trimming and J lost 15 bases, with 21 bases between them. There are 15 residues in the CDR3. CDR3 amino acids: CASGLVGGHPSFLFF. In DNA form, the CDR3 reads TGTGCTAGTGGTTTGGTCGGGGGGCATCCGTCGTTTCTGTTCTTC.

V and J are TRBV28 and TRBJ1-2, with D perhaps TRBD1 (6 bases). Germline V gene lookup returns CDR1 MDHEN and CDR2 SYDVKM. The length of the CDR3 is 16 residues. Trimming left V 4 bases short and J 4 bases short, with 19 bases between. The CDR3 loop is CASSSLEGQGPYGYTF. CDR3 DNA: TGTGCCAGCAGTTCCCTCGAGGGCCAGGGGCCCTATGGCTACACCTTC.

J is TRBJ2-3 and V is TRBV4-3; 12 bases are shared with TRBD2. The V gene end was trimmed by 2 bases and the J gene end by 7 bases; junction bases not matched to a gene: 4. The length of the CDR3 is 15 residues. CDR1 is LGHNA, CDR2 YSLEER, per germline. This CDR3 reads CASSQPSGGANTQYF. The CDR3 coding sequence is TGCGCCAGCAGCCAACCTAGCGGGGGGGCGAATACGCAGTATTTT.

This chain links TRBV7-9 with TRBJ2-7, with TRBD1 identical over 8 bases. V lost 5 bases and J lost 7; bases outside the gene matches: 25. Germline V gene lookup returns CDR1 SEHNR and CDR2 FQNEAQ (reference sequence). The CDR3 is 19 residues long. DNA for the CDR3: TGTGCCAGCAGCGGGTGGGGAGGTGGAGTAGGGACAGGTCCCAAGGAGCAGTACTTC. Protein: CASSGWGGGVGTGPKEQYF. Looking up the rest from reference TRBV7-9 and TRBJ2-7 gives the full variable domain: DTGVSQNPRHKITKRGQNVTFRCDPISEHNRLYWYRQTLGQGPEFLTYFQNEAQLEKSRLLSDRFSAERPKGSFSTLEIQRTEQGDSAMYLCASSGWGGGVGTGPKEQYFGPGTRLTVT.

The rearrangement uses TRBV2 and TRBJ1-2, with D possibly TRBD1 on 5 matching bases. V lost 3 bases, J lost 6 bases, and 11 bases lay in between. There are 13 residues in the CDR3. Germline CDR1 reads SNHLY; CDR2 reads FYNNEI. The chain's CDR3 is CASSDTGRDGYTF. The DNA of the CDR3 is TGTGCCAGCAGTGACACAGGAAGGGATGGCTACACCTTC.

This sequence joins TRBV20-1 and TRBJ2-1; 9 bases are a match to TRBD2. The V gene's germline CDR1 is DFQATT and CDR2 SNEGSKA (reference sequence). V lost 3 bases and J lost 9; bases outside the gene matches: 9. This CDR3 comprises 14 residues. CDR3 residues: CSASSGGPKSEQFF. The CDR3 nucleotides are TGCAGTGCTAGTAGCGGGGGTCCGAAGAGTGAGCAGTTCTTC.

Here the CDR3 DNA reads TGTGCCACCTCGGGGGGGACAGTGAACACCGGGGAGCTGTTTTTT. Residues: CATSGGTVNTGELFF. The chain joins TRBV25-1 to TRBJ2-2; tentatively, D is TRBD2 (8 bases). Deletions cut 10 bases from V and 1 base from J, with 16 bases between. Germline CDR1 is MGHDK and CDR2 is SYGVNS. This CDR3 spans 15 amino acids.